The 32 T cell receptor beta chains below were found in one sample sequenced in a study of T-cell memory formation after mild COVID-19. Via MiXCR, TCRdb re-called the 5' RACE reads, giving one row per CDR3 protein. Of 150,000 to 200,000 distinct CDR3 sequences listed, under 14% are singletons. Source material: PBMCs or a T cell subset sorted from them (not recorded which). These receptor sequences come from a man aged 18 to 30 who had mild COVID-19 (a few samples of this study predate the infection). Cell type and time point are not known.

The rearrangement joins TRBV4-3 to TRBJ1-1, with D hard to call. Trimming removed 0 bases from V and 1 base from J, with 21 bases in between. This CDR3 spans 19 amino acids. Germline V gene lookup returns CDR1 LGHNA and CDR2 YSLEER. The chain's CDR3 is CASSQEFNWVEKRNTEAFF. CDR3 DNA sequence: TGCGCCAGCAGCCAAGAATTCAACTGGGTCGAGAAGAGGAACACTGAAGCTTTCTTT.

The chain employs TRBV20-1 and TRBJ2-2; TRBD1 matches 7 bases. Germline CDR1 reads DFQATT; CDR2 reads SNEGSKA (reference sequence). Trimming took 6 bases from V and 3 from J; bases not matched to a gene: 7. The CDR3 runs 14 residues. The chain's CDR3 is CSAPGQAYTGELFF. The CDR3, as DNA: TGCAGTGCGCCCGGACAGGCTTACACCGGGGAGCTGTTTTTT.

A few counts support this clonotype. This CDR3 is CATRANNEKLFF. CDR3 nucleotides: TGTGCCACCAGGGCGAATAATGAAAAACTGTTTTTT. V is TRBV2 and J is TRBJ1-4, with D possibly TRBD1 on 5 matching bases. Trimming cost V 10 bases and J 4 bases, with 10 bases left between them. This CDR3 is 12 amino acids long. Germline CDR1 and CDR2: SNHLY and FYNNEI.

This clonotype was detected ten times or more. The chain couples TRBV18 to TRBJ2-5; D unresolved. Germline values: CDR1 KGHSH, CDR2 LQKENI. Trimming took off 0 bases at V and 2 bases at J, with 4 bases between the two ends. The CDR3 contains 13 residues. The CDR3 loop reads CASSPPGQETQYF. The CDR3 DNA reads TGTGCCAGCTCACCACCAGGACAAGAGACCCAGTACTTC. The full variable domain, rest sourced from reference TRBV18 and TRBJ2-5, is NAGVMQNPRHLVRRRGQEARLRCSPMKGHSHVYWYRQLPEEGLKFMVYLQKENIIDESGMPKERFSAEFPKEGPSILRIQQVVRGDSAAYFCASSPPGQETQYFGPGTRLLVL.

This clonotype was counted a few times. The chain is built from TRBV7-2 and TRBJ2-5; the match to TRBD1 covers 11 bases. The V gene's germline CDR1 is SGHTA and CDR2 FQGNSA. Trimming at V came to 5 bases and at J to 4 bases, leaving 3 bases not matched to a gene. The CDR3 runs to 14 residues. CDR3 in amino acids: CASSRTGGRETQYF. CDR3 coding DNA: TGTGCCAGCAGCCGGACAGGGGGCCGAGAGACCCAGTACTTC.

This clonotype was seen many times. The V call is TRBV20-1, the J call TRBJ2-3, with TRBD2 matching over 10 bases. Germline-derived CDR1 and CDR2 are DFQATT and SNEGSKA (reference sequence). After removal of 6 bases from V and 6 bases from J, the junction contained 6 bases not matched to a gene. The CDR3 length is 13 residues. CDR3: CSAGSGGLDTQYF. CDR3 coding DNA: TGCAGTGCAGGTAGCGGGGGGCTGGATACGCAGTATTTT.

This chain joins TRBV5-4 and TRBJ2-3; possible D gene TRBD2, 6 bases. Germline V gene data show CDR1 as SGHNT and CDR2 as YYREEE (reference sequence). The V and J ends lost 0 bases and 5 bases respectively, with 13 bases between them. The CDR3 is 15 residues long. The CDR3 DNA reads TGTGCCAGCAGCTTGGGCTCGCGGAGGGGAGATACGCAGTATTTT. This encodes CASSLGSRRGDTQYF.

The chain links TRBV6-5 to TRBJ1-5, with D possibly matching TRBD1 (5 bases). CDR3 size: 15 residues. From germline, CDR1 is MNHEY and CDR2 SVGAGI. Trimming cost V 0 bases and J 4 bases, with 10 bases left between them. The CDR3 is CASSYSASGNQPQHF. In nucleotides, the CDR3 is TGTGCCAGCAGTTACTCGGCTTCAGGGAATCAGCCCCAGCATTTT.

V is TRBV7-6 and J is TRBJ2-5; TRBD2 agrees at 10 bases. The CDR3 sequence is 15 residues long. The V gene end was trimmed by 4 bases and the J gene end by 2 bases; junction bases not matched to a gene: 4. Germline V gene sequence: CDR1 SGHVS, CDR2 FNYEAQ. CDR3 amino acids: CASSSRTSGQETQYF. DNA of the CDR3: TGTGCCAGCAGCTCCCGGACTAGCGGACAAGAGACCCAGTACTTC.

The V call is TRBV6-6, the J call TRBJ2-1; TRBD2 might be the D (6 bases). Trimming took 5 bases from V and 3 from J, leaving 11 bases between them. The CDR3 length is 14 residues. In germline, CDR1 is MNHNY, CDR2 SVGAGI (reference sequence). The CDR3 is CASSIAAIYNEQFF. In nucleotides, the CDR3 is TGTGCCAGCAGTATAGCGGCAATCTACAATGAGCAGTTCTTC.

The table lists this clonotype with a few counts. This rearrangement joins TRBV7-2 to TRBJ2-3; 8 nucleotides match TRBD1. The CDR3 runs to 15 residues. CDR1 is SGHTA, CDR2 FQGNSA, per germline. Trimming removed 5 bases from V and 9 bases from J; junction bases left unmatched: 13. The CDR3, as DNA: TGTGCCAGCAGCCCTAGTAGCGGACAGGGCTCGACGCAGTATTTT. It yields the protein CASSPSSGQGSTQYF.

A few counts support this clonotype. The V gene is TRBV25-1, the J gene TRBJ1-2; D is undetermined. CDR1 and CDR2 (germline): MGHDK, SYGVNS. V was clipped by 3 bases and J by 7 bases, with 6 bases between them. This CDR3 has 11 residues. The CDR3 coding sequence is TGTGCCAGCAGTGAGTCGGCTGGCTACACCTTC. Translation gives CASSESAGYTF.

This clonotype has at least ten counts. The V gene is TRBV7-8, the J gene TRBJ1-1; no clear D. V was shortened by 5 bases and J by 9 bases, with 4 bases between the two germline ends. CDR1 is SGHVS and CDR2 is FQNEAQ in the germline V gene. There are 9 residues in the CDR3. The CDR3 here is CASSAKAFF. Here the CDR3 DNA reads TGTGCCAGCAGCGCGAAAGCTTTCTTT.

The genes are TRBV4-2 and TRBJ2-4, with TRBD2 identical over 9 bases. V was clipped by 4 bases and J by 0 bases; unmatched bases: 1. In germline, CDR1 is LGHNA, CDR2 YNFKEQ. There are 15 residues in the CDR3. In DNA, the CDR3 is TGTGCCAGCAGCCTAGCGGGGGAAGCCAAAAACATTCAGTACTTC. The encoded protein is CASSLAGEAKNIQYF.

This clonotype came up a few times. CDR3 residues: CASSDGQGNEKLFF. As DNA, the CDR3 is TGTGCCAGCAGTGACGGGCAGGGGAATGAAAAACTGTTTTTT. The chain combines TRBV2 with TRBJ1-4, with a possible D match to TRBD1 (6 bases). V was cut by 3 bases and J by 5 bases, with 10 bases left in between. Germline CDR1 SNHLY, CDR2 FYNNEI. The CDR3 spans 14 residues.

The V gene is TRBV29-1, the J gene TRBJ1-2, with TRBD1 matching 7 bases. Trimming removed 5 bases from V and 5 bases from J; junction bases left unmatched: 5. The CDR3 consists of 12 residues. Germline lookup yields CDR1 SQVTM and CDR2 ANQGSEA. The chain's CDR3 is CSVTGARYGYTF. The CDR3 bases are TGCAGCGTTACAGGGGCGAGGTATGGCTACACCTTC. Complete variable domain (other parts from reference TRBV29-1 and TRBJ1-2): SAVISQKPSRDICQRGTSLTIQCQVDSQVTMMFWYRQQPGQSLTLIATANQGSEATYESGFVIDKFPISRPNLTFSTLTVSNMSPEDSSIYLCSVTGARYGYTFGSGTRLTVV.

In this sample, this clonotype turned up a few times. CDR3 residues: CASRPYGTGTKETQYF. The CDR3 region has the DNA TGTGCCAGCAGACCTTACGGGACAGGGACCAAAGAGACCCAGTACTTC. The V and J genes are TRBV28 and TRBJ2-5; TRBD1 aligns across 9 bases. V shed 6 bases, J shed 3 bases, and the junction held 11 bases outside the gene matches. CDR1 is MDHEN, CDR2 SYDVKM, per germline. This CDR3 has 16 amino acids.

This clonotype came up many times. This chain links TRBV7-2 with TRBJ2-7; D not resolved. The CDR3 sequence is 15 residues long. V lost 5 bases to trimming and J lost 3 bases, with 17 bases between them. CDR1 and CDR2 from the germline V gene are SGHTA and FQGNSA. The DNA of the CDR3 is TGTGCCAGCAGCCAAGAGGCCAATTCCTTCTACGAGCAGTACGTC. Residues: CASSQEANSFYEQYV.

This clonotype showed up just a few times. The CDR3 reads CASSPRDLKSAQYF. The CDR3 DNA is TGTGCCAGCAGCCCGCGCGACTTAAAGTCGGCGCAGTATTTT. The V call is TRBV7-9, the J call TRBJ2-3, with D unresolved. Deletions cut 5 bases from V and 10 bases from J, with 19 bases between. The CDR3 covers 14 residues. Germline V gene lookup returns CDR1 SEHNR and CDR2 FQNEAQ (reference sequence). Full variable domain (remainder filled in from reference TRBV7-9 and TRBJ2-3): DTGVSQNPRHKITKRGQNVTFRCDPISEHNRLYWYRQTLGQGPEFLTYFQNEAQLEKSRLLSDRFSAERPKGSFSTLEIQRTEQGDSAMYLCASSPRDLKSAQYFGPGTRLTVL.

In its sample, this clonotype was seen a few times. The chain employs TRBV19 and TRBJ2-7; TRBD2 agrees at 7 bases. The germline CDR1 and CDR2 sequences are LNHDA and SQIVND (reference sequence). This CDR3 comprises 12 residues. The V segment lost 10 bases and the J segment 5 bases; nucleotides outside the gene matches: 8. The CDR3: CATREGSDEQYF. The CDR3, as DNA: TGTGCCACCAGGGAGGGGTCGGACGAGCAGTACTTC.

Regarding this clonotype: A much more abundant neighbour one base away suggests this may be a read error. The chain carries TRBV7-2 and TRBJ1-1; D gene uncertain. Germline V gene data show CDR1 as SGHTA and CDR2 as FQGNSA. This CDR3 spans 14 amino acids. Deletions cut 2 bases from V and 1 base from J, with 8 bases between. CDR3 bases: TGTGCCAGCAGCTTAATGGGCGGGAACACTGAAGCTTTCTTT. Its protein product is CASSLMGGNTEAFF.

This clonotype was recorded many times. The chain joins TRBV6-5 to TRBJ1-1; D is possibly TRBD1 (5 bases). V dropped 6 bases and J dropped 3 bases, with 14 bases sitting between them. Germline V gene sequence: CDR1 MNHEY, CDR2 SVGAGI. This CDR3 has 14 amino acids. CDR3 DNA sequence: TGTGCCAGCAGCCGCCCGGGGCAGGACACTGAAGCTTTCTTT. The encoded protein is CASSRPGQDTEAFF.

The chain is built from TRBV25-1 and TRBJ2-2, with D unresolved. Germline CDR1 MGHDK, CDR2 SYGVNS. The CDR3 spans 12 residues. Trimming shortened V by 2 bases and J by 2 bases, and 0 bases separated the two germline ends. The CDR3 region has the DNA TGTGCCAGCAGTGAAAACACCGGGGAGCTGTTTTTT. This translates into CASSENTGELFF. Filled out from reference TRBV25-1 and TRBJ2-2, the complete variable domain reads EADIYQTPRYLVIGTGKKITLECSQTMGHDKMYWYQQDPGMELHLIHYSYGVNSTEKGDLSSESTVSRIRTEHFPLTLESARPSHTSQYLCASSENTGELFFGEGSRLTVL.

This clonotype was counted only a few times. The CDR3 region has the DNA TGCGCCAGCAGCTTGGGGACAGAGTATAATTCACCCCTCCACTTT. Protein product: CASSLGTEYNSPLHF. V and J are TRBV5-1 and TRBJ1-6; maybe TRBD1 (6 bases). CDR3 length equals 15 residues. Germline V CDR1 and CDR2: SGHRS, YFSETQ. V lost 0 bases, J lost 4 bases, and 8 bases lay in between.

This sequence joins TRBV6-5 and TRBJ2-7, with a weak D call TRBD2 (5 bases). Per the germline V gene, CDR1 is MNHEY and CDR2 is SVGAGI. V was shortened by 7 bases and J by 2 bases, with 12 bases between the two germline ends. The CDR3 loop spans 13 amino acids. CDR3 nucleotide sequence: TGTGCCAGCAAAGCCAGCGGCCCCTACGAGCAGTACTTC. It specifies CASKASGPYEQYF.

The gene calls are TRBV5-1 and TRBJ1-2, with D possibly TRBD1 on 5 matching bases. Germline CDR1 is SGHRS and CDR2 is YFSETQ. The CDR3 covers 14 residues. V lost 3 bases and J lost 4, with 13 bases in between. In DNA, the CDR3 is TGCGCCAGCAGCTCCACGGAGACAGTCTATGGCTACACCTTC. Protein: CASSSTETVYGYTF.

This clonotype was picked up a small number of times. The genes are TRBV29-1 and TRBJ1-1; TRBD1 might be the D (6 bases). Germline CDR1 reads SQVTM; CDR2 reads ANQGSEA. The CDR3 is 14 amino acids. Trimming took off 4 bases at V and 0 bases at J, with 12 bases between the two ends. The CDR3 spells CSVALQGLNTEAFF. The CDR3 DNA reads as TGCAGCGTTGCCTTACAGGGTCTGAACACTGAAGCTTTCTTT.

This clonotype came up many times. The chain uses TRBV5-1 and TRBJ2-3; the match to TRBD2 covers 10 bases. The CDR3 has 14 amino acids. Looked up from germline, CDR1 is SGHRS and CDR2 is YFSETQ. The V gene end was trimmed by 0 bases and the J gene end by 5 bases; junction bases not matched to a gene: 0. The CDR3 coding sequence is TGCGCCAGCAGCTTGGGGACTAGCGGAGATACGCAGTATTTT. Its translation: CASSLGTSGDTQYF.

This clonotype occurred many times. The chain links TRBV6-5 to TRBJ2-7; 7 bases are shared with TRBD1. The ends lost 5 bases at V and 6 bases at J; junction bases unmatched: 4. The CDR3 is made up of 12 amino acids. Germline V gene lookup returns CDR1 MNHEY and CDR2 SVGAGI. CDR3 amino acids: CASSRPGGEQYV. The CDR3 region has the DNA TGTGCCAGCAGTAGGCCAGGGGGCGAGCAGTACGTC.

A few counts support this clonotype. The rearrangement links TRBV7-3 to TRBJ2-7; tentatively, D is TRBD1 (6 bases). Germline assignment: CDR1 SGHTA and CDR2 FQGTGA. The germline V and J ends were trimmed by 3 bases and 6 bases, with 18 bases remaining between them. This CDR3 spans 15 amino acids. CDR3 sequence reads: CASSLTRDTPREQYF. The CDR3 DNA reads as TGTGCCAGCAGCTTGACCCGGGACACCCCTCGCGAGCAGTACTTC.

This chain connects TRBV4-1 to TRBJ1-3; D possibly corresponds to TRBD1 (6 bases). V was clipped by 0 bases and J by 0 bases, with 12 bases between them. The germline gives CDR1 MGHRA, CDR2 YSYEKL. CDR3 length equals 17 residues. The CDR3 is CASSQEGRGYSGNTIYF. CDR3 bases: TGCGCCAGCAGCCAAGAGGGCAGGGGATACTCTGGAAACACCATATATTTT.

There are a few counts of this clonotype. The J gene is TRBJ2-5, the V gene TRBV5-4, with D maybe TRBD2 (5 bases). V lost 4 bases to trimming and J lost 4 bases, with 11 bases between them. CDR3 size: 13 residues. The germline V gene has CDR1 SGHNT and CDR2 YYREEE (reference sequence). CDR3 nucleotides: TGTGCCAGCAGCCGAGCTAGCCTAGAGACCCAGTACTTC. Amino acid sequence: CASSRASLETQYF. Filled out from reference TRBV5-4 and TRBJ2-5, the complete variable domain reads ETGVTQSPTHLIKTRGQQVTLRCSSQSGHNTVSWYQQALGQGPQFIFQYYREEENGRGNFPPRFSGLQFPNYSSELNVNALELDDSALYLCASSRASLETQYFGPGTRLLVL.